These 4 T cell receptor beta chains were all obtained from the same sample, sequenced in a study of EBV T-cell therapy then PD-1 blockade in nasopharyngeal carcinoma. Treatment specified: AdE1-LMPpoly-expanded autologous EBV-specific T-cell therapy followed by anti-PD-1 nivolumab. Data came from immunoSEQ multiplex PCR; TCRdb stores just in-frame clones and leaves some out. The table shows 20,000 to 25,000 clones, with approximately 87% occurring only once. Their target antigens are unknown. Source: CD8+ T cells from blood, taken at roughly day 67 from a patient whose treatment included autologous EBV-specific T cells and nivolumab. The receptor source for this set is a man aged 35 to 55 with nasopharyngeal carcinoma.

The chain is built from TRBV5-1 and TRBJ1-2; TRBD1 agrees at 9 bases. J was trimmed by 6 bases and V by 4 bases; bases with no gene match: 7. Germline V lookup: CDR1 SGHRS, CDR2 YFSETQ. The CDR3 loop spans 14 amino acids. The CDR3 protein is CASSASDRGDGYTF. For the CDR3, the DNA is TGCGCCAGCAGCGCCTCCGACAGGGGGGATGGCTACACCTTC.

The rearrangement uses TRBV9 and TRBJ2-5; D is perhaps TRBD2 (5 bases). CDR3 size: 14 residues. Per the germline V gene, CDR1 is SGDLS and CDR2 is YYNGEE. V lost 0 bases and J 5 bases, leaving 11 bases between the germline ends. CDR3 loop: CASSVGGYYETQYF. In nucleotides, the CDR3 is TGTGCCAGCAGCGTAGGCGGGTATTACGAGACCCAGTACTTC.

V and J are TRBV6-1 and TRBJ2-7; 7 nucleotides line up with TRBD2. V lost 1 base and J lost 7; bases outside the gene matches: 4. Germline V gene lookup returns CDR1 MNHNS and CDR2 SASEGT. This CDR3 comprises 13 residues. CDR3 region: CASSEVGGWEQYF. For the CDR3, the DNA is TGTGCCAGCAGTGAAGTGGGGGGGTGGGAGCAGTACTTC.

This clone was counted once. CDR3 coding DNA: TGTGCCAGCAGCCCCCAGGGGGAGGGGACAGATACGCAGTATTTT. Translation: CASSPQGEGTDTQYF. The chain links TRBV13 to TRBJ2-3, with D perhaps TRBD1 or TRBD2 (7 bases each). Trimming stripped 5 bases from V and 3 bases from J, with 15 bases between. The CDR3 consists of 15 residues. Germline V gene sequence: CDR1 PRHDT, CDR2 FYEKMQ (reference sequence).